The 15 T cell receptor beta chains reported below all come from one sample, sequenced in a study of cytomegalovirus exposure and HLA in healthy donors. Primers included in the PCR were 60 Vbeta and 13 Jbeta primers. Some clones are missing from TCRdb's copy, which holds only in-frame ones; the method was immunoSEQ multiplex PCR. Among approximately 80,000 clones listed, 70% to 85% were seen once. Input material: PBMCs. These TCRs come from a man aged 30-40 years in good health and CMV-seropositive.

The genes are TRBV28 and TRBJ2-7; 12 bases align to TRBD2. The CDR3 has 19 amino acids. The junction had 18 bases not matched to a gene; V was cut back by 5 bases and J by 4 bases. In germline, CDR1 is MDHEN, CDR2 SYDVKM. CDR3 sequence: CASSRGGTSGPQLGYEQYF. The CDR3 bases are TGTGCCAGCAGTCGGGGGGGGACTAGCGGGCCACAATTAGGGTACGAGCAGTACTTC. Full variable domain (outside the CDR3, taken from reference TRBV28 and TRBJ2-7): DVKVTQSSRYLVKRTGEKVFLECVQDMDHENMFWYRQDPGLGLRLIYFSYDVKMKEKGDIPEGYSVSREKKERFSLILESASTNQTSMYLCASSRGGTSGPQLGYEQYFGPGTRLTVT.

This chain links TRBV6-5 with TRBJ2-5; TRBD2 might be the D (5 bases). Trimming cost V 0 bases and J 4 bases, with 9 bases left between them. In germline, CDR1 is MNHEY, CDR2 SVGAGI. There are 14 residues in the CDR3. CDR3 sequence reads: CASSYSIEGETQYF. For the CDR3, the DNA is TGTGCCAGCAGTTACTCGATAGAGGGAGAGACCCAGTACTTC.

The rearrangement uses TRBV19 and TRBJ1-1; D remains unclear. The CDR3 has 12 amino acids. V lost 5 bases to trimming and J lost 4 bases, with 8 bases between them. The V gene's germline CDR1 is LNHDA and CDR2 SQIVND (reference sequence). The CDR3 spells CASSEQSTEAFF. The DNA of the CDR3 is TGTGCCAGTAGTGAGCAAAGCACTGAAGCTTTCTTT.

This clone turned up a few times. The chain is built from TRBV14 and TRBJ2-2; TRBD1 might be the D (6 bases). From germline, CDR1 is SGHDN and CDR2 FVKESK. This CDR3 has 13 amino acids. Trimming removed 6 bases at V and 7 bases at J, with 12 bases between. Here the CDR3 DNA reads TGTGCCAGCAGTCTATTCAGGGGCGGGGAGCTGTTTTTT. Amino acids: CASSLFRGGELFF.

The gene calls are TRBV6-1 and TRBJ2-2; TRBD2 might be the D (5 bases). CDR1 is MNHNS and CDR2 is SASEGT in the germline V gene. This CDR3 is 14 amino acids long. Trimming left V 7 bases short and J 0 bases short, with 9 bases between. The CDR3 protein is CASTGLSNTGELFF. For the CDR3, the DNA is TGTGCCAGCACCGGACTCTCGAACACCGGGGAGCTGTTTTTT.

This chain links TRBV7-2 with TRBJ2-3; 11 bases align to TRBD2. Germline assignment: CDR1 SGHTA and CDR2 FQGNSA. The CDR3 totals 17 residues. Unmatched junction bases numbered 9, after V lost 5 bases and J lost 2 bases. CDR3 bases: TGTGCCAGCAGCCCGGTGGGACTAGCGGAATACACAGATACGCAGTATTTT. The encoded protein is CASSPVGLAEYTDTQYF.

This chain connects TRBV28 to TRBJ2-7, with D possibly matching TRBD1 (5 bases). The germline V and J ends were trimmed by 7 bases and 5 bases, with 21 bases remaining between them. Germline V gene lookup returns CDR1 MDHEN and CDR2 SYDVKM. There are 15 residues in the CDR3. CDR3 amino acids: CASTLSGQGLDEQYF. CDR3 sequence (DNA): TGTGCCAGCACCCTAAGTGGGCAGGGCTTAGACGAGCAGTACTTC.

The chain's CDR3 is CASSFRLAELTGDTQYF. CDR3 nucleotides: TGTGCCAGCAGTTTCCGACTAGCGGAGCTCACAGGGGATACGCAGTATTTT. V usage is TRBV27 and J usage is TRBJ2-3, with 9 bases identical to TRBD2. Germline CDR1 and CDR2: MNHEY and SMNVEV (reference sequence). The ends lost 3 bases at V and 6 bases at J; junction bases unmatched: 13. The CDR3 length is 17 residues.

This chain connects TRBV9 to TRBJ2-3; D unclear. Trimming took off 4 bases at V and 6 bases at J, with 15 bases between the two ends. The CDR3 is 14 residues long. Looked up from germline, CDR1 is SGDLS and CDR2 is YYNGEE. CDR3 loop: CASSQTSLGDTQYF. For the CDR3, the DNA is TGTGCCAGCAGCCAAACCAGCCTGGGCGATACGCAGTATTTT.

The chain recombines TRBV4-2 with TRBJ2-1; the match to TRBD2 covers 14 bases. V was clipped by 0 bases and J by 10 bases; unmatched bases: 11. This CDR3 has 18 amino acids. Per the germline V gene, CDR1 is LGHNA and CDR2 is YNFKEQ. The CDR3 region is CASSQDPAGTSGRKEQFF. The CDR3 DNA sequence: TGTGCCAGCAGCCAAGACCCCGCCGGGACTAGCGGGAGAAAGGAGCAGTTCTTC.

V usage is TRBV2 and J usage is TRBJ1-1, with 7 positions matching TRBD1. The CDR3 consists of 15 residues. Germline values: CDR1 SNHLY, CDR2 FYNNEI. V was pared by 8 bases and J by 7 bases, with 16 bases of the junction left unmatched. CDR3 DNA: TGTGCCAGCGCGGTCCGTCCGACAGGGAGAGTTGAAGCTTTCTTT. Translating it yields CASAVRPTGRVEAFF.

This sequence joins TRBV5-5 and TRBJ1-5; D might be TRBD1 (5 bases). Germline V CDR1 and CDR2: SGHKS, YYEKEE (reference sequence). The CDR3 sequence is 15 residues long. Trimming removed 4 bases from V and 3 bases from J, with 14 bases in between. This chain's CDR3 is CASSGGGPVNQPQHF. The CDR3 DNA sequence: TGTGCCAGCAGCGGGGGGGGACCGGTCAATCAGCCCCAGCATTTT.

The chain employs TRBV27 and TRBJ1-5; weak D call: TRBD1 (6 bases). The CDR3 sequence is 17 residues long. V was trimmed by 0 bases and J by 1 base, leaving 13 bases between them. The germline V gene has CDR1 MNHEY and CDR2 SMNVEV (reference sequence). This CDR3 reads CASSLSTPTGSNQPQHF. The CDR3 nucleotides are TGTGCCAGCAGTTTATCCACACCTACAGGGAGCAATCAGCCCCAGCATTTT.

The rearrangement links TRBV19 to TRBJ1-1; maybe TRBD1 (6 bases). The CDR3 is 15 amino acids. Deletions cut 3 bases from V and 0 bases from J, with 11 bases between. Germline CDR1 and CDR2: LNHDA and SQIVND (reference sequence). CDR3 coding DNA: TGTGCCAGTAGTATCGCGACAGGCATGAACACTGAAGCTTTCTTT. Its translation is CASSIATGMNTEAFF. Full variable domain (missing parts from reference TRBV19 and TRBJ1-1): DGGITQSPKYLFRKEGQNVTLSCEQNLNHDAMYWYRQDPGQGLRLIYYSQIVNDFQKGDIAEGYSVSREKKESFPLTVTSAQKNPTAFYLCASSIATGMNTEAFFGQGTRLTVV.

This chain joins TRBV9 and TRBJ2-1; no reliable D call. Germline V gene data show CDR1 as SGDLS and CDR2 as YYNGEE. This CDR3 spans 13 amino acids. The germline V and J ends were trimmed by 1 base and 8 bases, with 10 bases remaining between them. CDR3 amino acids: CASSVKATHEQFF. CDR3 bases: TGTGCCAGCAGCGTAAAAGCTACCCATGAGCAGTTCTTC.